The sequence of this TCR beta chain was determined in a study of molecular identifiers for immune sequencing clone quantification. Remarks on this clonotype: Just one base apart from a much larger clone, this may be a read error.

This CDR3 has 17 residues. The trim removed 2 bases at V and 6 bases at J, leaving 14 bases unmatched. Methods described previously were used for bulk TCR libraries, and listed TCR primers were applied. One entry per CDR3 protein results from TCRdb running MiXCR on the PCR reads. The repertoire consists of just under 650,000 distinct CDR3 sequences, with 20% occurring once and the leading ten covering roughly 0.85%. The rearrangement links TRBV12-3 or TRBV12-4 to TRBJ2-3; 7 bases align to TRBD1. The TCR sequence derives from a human donor in good health. Some libraries in this study had Jurkat cell RNA spiked in. The sequenced sample was naive CD8+ T cells from blood, with Jurkat cell RNA spiked in. Subset in this sample: FACS-sorted CD8+CD4-CCR7+CD45RA+ naive T cells. The CDR3, as DNA: TGTGCCAGCAGTTTATCGGGATTAGCGAGGGGGCTTGATACGCAGTATTTT. This codes for CASSLSGLARGLDTQYF.